This T cell receptor (beta chain) was found in a study of response to subunit inactivated influenza vaccine (dated by TCRdb to 2016 to 2019). Study-level background: The study used deep quantitative T cell receptor repertoire profiling to track responses to a trivalent subunit inactivated influenza vaccine.

General findings and caveats noted by the study authors: It was suggested by the authors that each seasonal influenza vaccination may recruit only a limited number of new T cells.

CDR1 and CDR2 were assigned from the germline V gene as MNHNS and SASEGT. Germline trimming: 6 bases from V, 4 bases from J; junction bases outside gene matches: 8. Spanning cysteine to phenylalanine, the CDR3 consists of 15 amino acids. Only the CDR3 DNA stays, 45 bases, in frame from base 1. Turning to this clonotype: Its antigen is unknown. No clone much larger than this one lies a single base away; base qualities are absent.

Libraries were made using RT-PCR. Sequencing used an Illumina HiSeq 2500. Through fastp at Q25 and MiXCR, TCRdb rebuilt clones from the public reads, retaining in-frame beta chains. Entries are consolidated by CDR3 protein sequence, retaining the most common genes and DNA. The sample table shows about 480,000 distinct CDR3 sequences, and about a tenth are seen once. The ten largest clones represent approximately 12% of the sample. In light of the paper, this sample's time point label describes: 40 to 45 days after influenza vaccine administration. Sequenced here: PBMCs from blood, sampled more than 35 days after vaccination. The V gene is TRBV6-1 and the J gene is TRBJ1-5; TRBD1 aligns with 8 central bases. The source of this sequence is a man aged 50 to 59 who received an inactivated influenza vaccine. Donor details come from another sample of the same person, matched by shared clones. The CDR3 region reads CASSPRTGQNQPQHF. The sequenced DNA: TGTGCCAGCAGCCCTAGGACAGGGCAGAATCAGCCCCAGCATTTT.